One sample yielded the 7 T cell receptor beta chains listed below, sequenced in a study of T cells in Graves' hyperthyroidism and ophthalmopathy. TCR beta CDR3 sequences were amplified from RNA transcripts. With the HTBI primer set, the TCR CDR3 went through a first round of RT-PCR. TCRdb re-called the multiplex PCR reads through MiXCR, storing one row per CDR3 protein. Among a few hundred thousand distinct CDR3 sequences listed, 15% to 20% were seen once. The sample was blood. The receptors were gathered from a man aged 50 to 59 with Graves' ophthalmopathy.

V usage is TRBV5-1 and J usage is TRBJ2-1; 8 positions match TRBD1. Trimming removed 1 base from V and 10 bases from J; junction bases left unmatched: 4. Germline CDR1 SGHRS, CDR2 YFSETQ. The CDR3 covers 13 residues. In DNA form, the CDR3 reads TGCGCCAGCAGCTTGACAGGGGGTCCGGAGCAGTTCTTC. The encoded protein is CASSLTGGPEQFF.

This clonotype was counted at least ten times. CDR3 sequence reads: CAWSEGDEQYF. In DNA form, the CDR3 reads TGTGCCTGGAGTGAGGGGGACGAGCAGTACTTC. The chain joins TRBV30 to TRBJ2-7, with a possible D match to TRBD1 (6 bases). The CDR3 totals 11 residues. The ends were cut back, 1 base at V and 5 bases at J, with 6 bases in the middle. From germline, CDR1 is GTSNPN and CDR2 SVGIG (reference sequence). Looking up the rest from reference TRBV30 and TRBJ2-7 gives the full variable domain: SQTIHQWPATLVQPVGSPLSLECTVEGTSNPNLYWYRQAAGRGLQLLFYSVGIGQISSEVPQNLSASRPQDRQFILSSKKLLLSDSGFYLCAWSEGDEQYFGPGTRLTVT.

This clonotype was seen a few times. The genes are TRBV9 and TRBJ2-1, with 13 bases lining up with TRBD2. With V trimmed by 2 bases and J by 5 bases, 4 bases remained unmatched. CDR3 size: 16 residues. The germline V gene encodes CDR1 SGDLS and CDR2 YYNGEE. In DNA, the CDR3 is TGTGCCAGCAGCGTGAGCGGACTAGCGGGAGACAATGAGCAGTTCTTC. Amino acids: CASSVSGLAGDNEQFF.

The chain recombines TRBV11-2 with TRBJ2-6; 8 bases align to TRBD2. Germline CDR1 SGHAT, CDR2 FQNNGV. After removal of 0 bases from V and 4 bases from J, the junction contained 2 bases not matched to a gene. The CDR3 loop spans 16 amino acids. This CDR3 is CASSLDGGAGANVLTF. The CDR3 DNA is TGTGCCAGCAGCTTAGACGGGGGGGCCGGGGCCAACGTCCTGACTTTC.

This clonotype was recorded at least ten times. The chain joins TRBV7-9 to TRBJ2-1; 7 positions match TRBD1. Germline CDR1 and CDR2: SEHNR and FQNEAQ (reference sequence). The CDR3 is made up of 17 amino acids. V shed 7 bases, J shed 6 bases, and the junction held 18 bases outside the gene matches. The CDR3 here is CASTPSDRPSRGNEQFF. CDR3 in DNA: TGTGCCAGCACCCCTTCGGACAGGCCTTCTCGGGGCAATGAGCAGTTCTTC.

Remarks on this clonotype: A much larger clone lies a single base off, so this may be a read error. The CDR3 bases are TGTGCCAGCAGCTACGACGGAGGGACTGAAGCTTTCTTT. Translating it yields CASSYDGGTEAFF. V is TRBV9 and J is TRBJ1-1; D call uncertain. The V gene lost 4 bases and the J gene lost 5 bases, with 12 bases spanning the gap. The V gene's germline CDR1 is SGDLS and CDR2 YYNGEE. This CDR3 spans 13 amino acids.

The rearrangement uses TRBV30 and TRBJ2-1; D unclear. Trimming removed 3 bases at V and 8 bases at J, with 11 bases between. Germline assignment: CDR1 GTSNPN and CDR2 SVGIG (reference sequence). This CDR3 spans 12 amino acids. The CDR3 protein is CAWSRSGYEQFF. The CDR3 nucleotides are TGTGCCTGGAGCCGGAGTGGCTATGAGCAGTTCTTC.